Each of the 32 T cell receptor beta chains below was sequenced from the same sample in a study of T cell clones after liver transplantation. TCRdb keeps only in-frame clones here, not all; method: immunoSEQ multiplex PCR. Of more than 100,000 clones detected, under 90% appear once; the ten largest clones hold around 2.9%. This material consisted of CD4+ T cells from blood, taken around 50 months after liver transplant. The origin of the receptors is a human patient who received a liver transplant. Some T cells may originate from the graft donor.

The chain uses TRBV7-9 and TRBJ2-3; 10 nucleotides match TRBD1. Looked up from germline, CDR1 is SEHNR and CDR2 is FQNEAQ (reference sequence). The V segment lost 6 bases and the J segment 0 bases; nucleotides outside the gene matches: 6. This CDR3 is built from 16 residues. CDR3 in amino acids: CASSYDRGPSTDTQYF. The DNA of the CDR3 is TGTGCCAGCAGTTATGACAGGGGGCCCAGCACAGATACGCAGTATTTT.

CDR3 sequence: CASSQAGAGRIADTQYF. The CDR3 nucleotides are TGCGCCAGCAGCCAAGCAGGCGCAGGTCGTATTGCAGATACGCAGTATTTT. The chain joins TRBV4-1 to TRBJ2-3; unclear D gene. With 1 base removed from V and 4 bases from J, the gap between germline ends came to 18 bases. Germline V gives CDR1 MGHRA, CDR2 YSYEKL. This CDR3 has 17 amino acids.

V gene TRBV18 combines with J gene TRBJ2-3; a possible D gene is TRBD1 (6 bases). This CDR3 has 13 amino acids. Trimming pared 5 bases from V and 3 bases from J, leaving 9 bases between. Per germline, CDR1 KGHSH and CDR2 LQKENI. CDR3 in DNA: TGTGCCAGCTCAGGACAGACGACAGATACGCAGTATTTT. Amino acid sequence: CASSGQTTDTQYF.

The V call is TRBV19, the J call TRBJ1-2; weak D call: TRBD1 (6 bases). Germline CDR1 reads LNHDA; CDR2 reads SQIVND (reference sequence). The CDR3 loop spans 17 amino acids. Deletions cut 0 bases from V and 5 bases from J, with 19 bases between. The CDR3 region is CASSIDRIGRGGYGYTF. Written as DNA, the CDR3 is TGTGCCAGTAGTATAGATCGGATCGGCAGGGGAGGGTATGGCTACACCTTC.

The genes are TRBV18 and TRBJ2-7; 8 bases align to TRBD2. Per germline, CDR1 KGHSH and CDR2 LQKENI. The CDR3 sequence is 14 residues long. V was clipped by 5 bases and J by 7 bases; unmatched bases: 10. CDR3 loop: CASSSGTRATEQYF. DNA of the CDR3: TGTGCCAGCTCATCCGGGACTAGAGCGACTGAGCAGTACTTC.

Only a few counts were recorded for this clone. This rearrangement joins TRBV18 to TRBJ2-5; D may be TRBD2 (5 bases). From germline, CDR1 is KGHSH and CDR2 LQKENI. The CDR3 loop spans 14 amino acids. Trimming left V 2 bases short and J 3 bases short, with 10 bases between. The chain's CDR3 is CASSPIRGKETQYF. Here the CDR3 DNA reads TGTGCCAGCTCACCAATCCGAGGGAAAGAGACCCAGTACTTC.

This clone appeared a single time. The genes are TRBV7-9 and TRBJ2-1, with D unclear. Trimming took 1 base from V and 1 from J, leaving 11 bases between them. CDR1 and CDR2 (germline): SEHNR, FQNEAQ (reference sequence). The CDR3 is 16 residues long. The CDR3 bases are TGTGCCAGCAGCTTAGGGGGTGTAGTATCCTACAATGAGCAGTTCTTC. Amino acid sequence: CASSLGGVVSYNEQFF.

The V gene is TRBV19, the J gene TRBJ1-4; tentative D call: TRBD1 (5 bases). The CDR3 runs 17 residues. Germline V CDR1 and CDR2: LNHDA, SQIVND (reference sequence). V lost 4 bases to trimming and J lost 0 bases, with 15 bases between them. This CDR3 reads CASSKTTGPATNEKLFF. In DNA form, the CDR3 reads TGTGCCAGTAGTAAAACCACAGGACCTGCAACTAATGAAAAACTGTTTTTT. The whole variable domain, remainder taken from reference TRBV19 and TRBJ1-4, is DGGITQSPKYLFRKEGQNVTLSCEQNLNHDAMYWYRQDPGQGLRLIYYSQIVNDFQKGDIAEGYSVSREKKESFPLTVTSAQKNPTAFYLCASSKTTGPATNEKLFFGSGTQLSVL.

In nucleotides, the CDR3 is TGTGCCAGCAGCTCAGATAGCGGGAGAGGTGTCTGGGAGACCCAGTACTTC. It translates to CASSSDSGRGVWETQYF. This chain links TRBV9 with TRBJ2-5; TRBD2 matches 9 bases. CDR3 length equals 17 residues. Germline V CDR1 and CDR2: SGDLS, YYNGEE. The ends lost 4 bases at V and 5 bases at J; junction bases unmatched: 15. The entire variable domain, with the rest obtained from reference TRBV9 and TRBJ2-5, is as follows: DSGVTQTPKHLITATGQRVTLRCSPRSGDLSVYWYQQSLDQGLQFLIQYYNGEERAKGNILERFSAQQFPDLHSELNLSSLELGDSALYFCASSSDSGRGVWETQYFGPGTRLLVL.

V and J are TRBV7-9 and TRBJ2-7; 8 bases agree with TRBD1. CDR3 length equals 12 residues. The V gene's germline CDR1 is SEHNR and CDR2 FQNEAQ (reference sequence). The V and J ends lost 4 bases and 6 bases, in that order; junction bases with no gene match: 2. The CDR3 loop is CASSWGTGEQYF. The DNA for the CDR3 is TGTGCCAGCAGCTGGGGGACAGGCGAGCAGTACTTC. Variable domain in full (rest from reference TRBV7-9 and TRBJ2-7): DTGVSQNPRHKITKRGQNVTFRCDPISEHNRLYWYRQTLGQGPEFLTYFQNEAQLEKSRLLSDRFSAERPKGSFSTLEIQRTEQGDSAMYLCASSWGTGEQYFGPGTRLTVT.

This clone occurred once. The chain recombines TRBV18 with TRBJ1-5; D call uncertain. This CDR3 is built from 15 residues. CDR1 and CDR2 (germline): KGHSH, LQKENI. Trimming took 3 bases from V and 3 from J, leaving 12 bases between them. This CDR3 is CASSPNPGYNQPQHF. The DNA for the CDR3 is TGTGCCAGCTCACCGAATCCGGGCTACAATCAGCCCCAGCATTTT.

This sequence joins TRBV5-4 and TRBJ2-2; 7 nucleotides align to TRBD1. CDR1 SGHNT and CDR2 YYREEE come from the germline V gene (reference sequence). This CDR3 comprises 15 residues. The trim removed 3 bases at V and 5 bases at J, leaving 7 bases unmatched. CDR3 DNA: TGTGCCAGCAGCTCCAGACAGGGCCCTACCGGGGAGCTGTTTTTT. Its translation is CASSSRQGPTGELFF. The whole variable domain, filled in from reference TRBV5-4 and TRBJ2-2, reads ETGVTQSPTHLIKTRGQQVTLRCSSQSGHNTVSWYQQALGQGPQFIFQYYREEENGRGNFPPRFSGLQFPNYSSELNVNALELDDSALYLCASSSRQGPTGELFFGEGSRLTVL.

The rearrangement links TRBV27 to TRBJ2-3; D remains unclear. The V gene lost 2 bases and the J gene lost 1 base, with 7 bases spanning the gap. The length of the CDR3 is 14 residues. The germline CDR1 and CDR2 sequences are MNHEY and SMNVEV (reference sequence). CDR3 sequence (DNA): TGTGCCAGCAGTTTAAACCTTGGCACAGATACGCAGTATTTT. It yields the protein CASSLNLGTDTQYF.

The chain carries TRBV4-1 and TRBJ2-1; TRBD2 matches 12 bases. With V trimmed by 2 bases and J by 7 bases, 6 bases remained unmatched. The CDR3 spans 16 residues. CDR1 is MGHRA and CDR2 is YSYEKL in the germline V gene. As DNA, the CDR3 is TGCGCCAGCAGCCAATTACCGGGACTAGCGGGTAATGAGCAGTTCTTC. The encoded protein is CASSQLPGLAGNEQFF.

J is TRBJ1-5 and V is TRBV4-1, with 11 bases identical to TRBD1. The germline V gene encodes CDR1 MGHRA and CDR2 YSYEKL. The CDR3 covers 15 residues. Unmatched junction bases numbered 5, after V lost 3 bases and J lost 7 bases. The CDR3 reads CASSQAGTGGQPQHF. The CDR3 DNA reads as TGCGCCAGCAGCCAGGCCGGGACAGGGGGGCAGCCCCAGCATTTT.

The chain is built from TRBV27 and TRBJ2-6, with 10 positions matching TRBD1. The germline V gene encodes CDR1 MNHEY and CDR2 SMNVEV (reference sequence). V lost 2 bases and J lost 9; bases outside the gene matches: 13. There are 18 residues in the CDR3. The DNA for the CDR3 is TGTGCCAGCAGTTTACGGCTCCTCCGGGACAGGGGCTACAACGTCCTGACTTTC. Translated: CASSLRLLRDRGYNVLTF.

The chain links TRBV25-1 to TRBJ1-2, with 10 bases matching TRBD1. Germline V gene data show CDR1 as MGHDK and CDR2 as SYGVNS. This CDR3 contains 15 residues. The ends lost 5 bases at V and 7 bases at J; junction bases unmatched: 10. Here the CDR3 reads CASSPTGTGASGYTF. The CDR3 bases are TGTGCCAGCAGTCCTACCGGGACAGGGGCTTCTGGCTACACCTTC.

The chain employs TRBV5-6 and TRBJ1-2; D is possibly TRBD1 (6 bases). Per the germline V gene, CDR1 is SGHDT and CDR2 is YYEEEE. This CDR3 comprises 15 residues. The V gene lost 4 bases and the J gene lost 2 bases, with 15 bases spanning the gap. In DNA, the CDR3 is TGTGCCAGCAGCCCCGGCAGGGGCCAAAACTATGGCTACACCTTC. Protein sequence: CASSPGRGQNYGYTF.

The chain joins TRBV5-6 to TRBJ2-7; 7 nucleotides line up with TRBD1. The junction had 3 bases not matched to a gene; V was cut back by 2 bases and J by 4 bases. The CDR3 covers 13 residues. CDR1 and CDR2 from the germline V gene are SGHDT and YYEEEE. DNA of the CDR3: TGTGCCAGCAGCTTCCAGGGGGAGTACGAGCAGTACTTC. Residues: CASSFQGEYEQYF.

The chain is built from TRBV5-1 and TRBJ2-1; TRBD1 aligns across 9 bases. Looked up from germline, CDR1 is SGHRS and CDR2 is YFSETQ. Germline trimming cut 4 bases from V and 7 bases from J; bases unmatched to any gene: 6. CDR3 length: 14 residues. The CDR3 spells CASSGGTGPNEQFF. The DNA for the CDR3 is TGCGCCAGCAGCGGCGGGACAGGGCCGAATGAGCAGTTCTTC.

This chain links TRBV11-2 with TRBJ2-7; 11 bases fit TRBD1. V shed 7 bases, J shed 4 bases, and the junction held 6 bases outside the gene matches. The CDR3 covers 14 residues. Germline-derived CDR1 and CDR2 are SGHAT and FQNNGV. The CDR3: CASNYGTGGYEQYF. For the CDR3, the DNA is TGTGCCAGCAACTACGGGACAGGGGGATACGAGCAGTACTTC.

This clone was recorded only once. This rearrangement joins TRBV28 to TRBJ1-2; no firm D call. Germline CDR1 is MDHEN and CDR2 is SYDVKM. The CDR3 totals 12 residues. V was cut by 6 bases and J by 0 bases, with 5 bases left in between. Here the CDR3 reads CASSETNYGYTF. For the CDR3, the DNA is TGTGCCAGCAGCGAAACTAACTATGGCTACACCTTC.

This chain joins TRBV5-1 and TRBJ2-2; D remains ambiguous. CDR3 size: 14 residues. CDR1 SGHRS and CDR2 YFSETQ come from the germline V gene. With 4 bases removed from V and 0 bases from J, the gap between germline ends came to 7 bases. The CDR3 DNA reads TGCGCCAGCAGCGCTACCCCGAACACCGGGGAGCTGTTTTTT. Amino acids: CASSATPNTGELFF.

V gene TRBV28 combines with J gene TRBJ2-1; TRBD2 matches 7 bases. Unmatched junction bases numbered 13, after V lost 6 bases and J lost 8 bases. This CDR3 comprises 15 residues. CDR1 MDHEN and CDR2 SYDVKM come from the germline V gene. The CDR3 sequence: CASSLGTKVGDEQFF. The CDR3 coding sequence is TGTGCCAGCAGCCTCGGGACTAAAGTAGGAGATGAGCAGTTCTTC.

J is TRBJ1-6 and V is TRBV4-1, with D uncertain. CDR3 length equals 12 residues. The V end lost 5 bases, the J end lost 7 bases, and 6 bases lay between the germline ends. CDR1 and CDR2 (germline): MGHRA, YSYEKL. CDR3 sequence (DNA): TGCGCCAGCAGCGGGTTGAATTCACCCCTCCACTTT. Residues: CASSGLNSPLHF.

The CDR3, as DNA: TGTGCCAGCAGCGTAGGCCCAGGGGCTGAAGCTTTCTTT. It specifies CASSVGPGAEAFF. V and J are TRBV9 and TRBJ1-1; weak D call: TRBD1 (6 bases). Trimming stripped 0 bases from V and 6 bases from J, with 9 bases between. The CDR3 consists of 13 residues. Germline CDR1 is SGDLS and CDR2 is YYNGEE. Combining the CDR3 with reference TRBV9 and TRBJ1-1 gives the whole variable domain DSGVTQTPKHLITATGQRVTLRCSPRSGDLSVYWYQQSLDQGLQFLIQYYNGEERAKGNILERFSAQQFPDLHSELNLSSLELGDSALYFCASSVGPGAEAFFGQGTRLTVV.

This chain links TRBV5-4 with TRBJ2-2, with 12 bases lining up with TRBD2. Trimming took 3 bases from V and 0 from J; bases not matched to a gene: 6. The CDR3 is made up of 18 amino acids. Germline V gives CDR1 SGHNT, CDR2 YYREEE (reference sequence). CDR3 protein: CASSSPGLAGTNTGELFF. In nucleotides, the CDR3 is TGTGCCAGCAGCTCCCCTGGACTAGCGGGGACGAACACCGGGGAGCTGTTTTTT. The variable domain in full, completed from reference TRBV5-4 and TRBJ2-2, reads ETGVTQSPTHLIKTRGQQVTLRCSSQSGHNTVSWYQQALGQGPQFIFQYYREEENGRGNFPPRFSGLQFPNYSSELNVNALELDDSALYLCASSSPGLAGTNTGELFFGEGSRLTVL.

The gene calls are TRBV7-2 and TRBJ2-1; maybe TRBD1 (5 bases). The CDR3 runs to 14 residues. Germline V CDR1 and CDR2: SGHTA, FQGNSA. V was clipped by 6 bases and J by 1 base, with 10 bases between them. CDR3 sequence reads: CASSAGASYNEQFF. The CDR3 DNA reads TGTGCCAGCAGTGCTGGGGCATCCTACAATGAGCAGTTCTTC.

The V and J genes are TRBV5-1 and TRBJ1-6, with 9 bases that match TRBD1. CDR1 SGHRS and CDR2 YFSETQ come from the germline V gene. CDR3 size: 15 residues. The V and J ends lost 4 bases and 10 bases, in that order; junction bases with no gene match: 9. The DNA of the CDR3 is TGCGCCAGCAGCCCGGGGACAGGGCCGGAATCACCCCTCCACTTT. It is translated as CASSPGTGPESPLHF.

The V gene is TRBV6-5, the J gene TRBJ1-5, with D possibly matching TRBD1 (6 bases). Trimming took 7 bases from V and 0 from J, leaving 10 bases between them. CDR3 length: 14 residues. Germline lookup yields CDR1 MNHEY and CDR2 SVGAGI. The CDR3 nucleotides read TGTGCCAGCATTGGACAGAATAGCAATCAGCCCCAGCATTTT. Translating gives CASIGQNSNQPQHF.

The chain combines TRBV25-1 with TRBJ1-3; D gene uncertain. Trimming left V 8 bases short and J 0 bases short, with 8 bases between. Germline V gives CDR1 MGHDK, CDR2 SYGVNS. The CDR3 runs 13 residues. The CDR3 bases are TGTGCCAGCTCGGCCATCTCTGGAAACACCATATATTTT. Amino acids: CASSAISGNTIYF.

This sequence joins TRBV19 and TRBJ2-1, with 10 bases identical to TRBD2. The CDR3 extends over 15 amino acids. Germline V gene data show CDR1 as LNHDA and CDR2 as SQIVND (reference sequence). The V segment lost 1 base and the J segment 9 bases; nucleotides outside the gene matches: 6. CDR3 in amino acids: CASSIVGLALGEQFF. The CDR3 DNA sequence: TGTGCCAGTAGTATAGTGGGACTAGCGCTTGGTGAGCAGTTCTTC.